This section outlines one TCR beta chain sequence together with its context. Its antigen is undetermined. The CDR3 sequence is 16 residues long. From germline, CDR1 is KGHSH and CDR2 LQKENI. V was clipped by 2 bases and J by 4 bases; unmatched bases: 6. The data are from a study of T cell responses to AZD1222 COVID-19 vaccine. Study-wide findings and caveats: Two AZD1222 doses significantly raised spike-specific TCR breadth and depth over controls.

Data came from immunoSEQ multiplex PCR; TCRdb stores just in-frame clones and leaves some out. Of about 85,000 clones in the sample, about 88% were seen once. Source: peripheral blood, taken on day 0 of AZD1222 vaccination. This sequence joins TRBV18 and TRBJ1-2; 11 bases agree with TRBD1. This TCR was recovered from an adult in good health. This CDR3 is CASSPSGTGGGYGYTF. Written as DNA, the CDR3 is TGTGCCAGCTCACCATCCGGGACAGGGGGTGGCTATGGCTACACCTTC.